These 22 T cell receptor beta chains were all obtained from the same sample, sequenced in a study of glioma-infiltrating T cells. TCR alpha and beta CDR3 regions were amplified from RNA using iRepertoire nested multiplex PCR. Using its own MiXCR run on the multiplex PCR reads, TCRdb lists one record per CDR3 protein. The table includes 100,000 to 150,000 distinct CDR3 sequences, roughly 25% detected once. The specimen sequenced was glioma tissue, nonneoplastic brain tissue, or PBMCs (not recorded which). Source of these receptors: a human donor with low-grade glioma or glioblastoma, undergoing nonglioma brain surgery, or in good health (not recorded which).

The CDR3 coding sequence is TGTGCCAGTAGTATTTCGGGTAGTATTGCCAATTCCGCAGATACGCAGTATTTT. Translated: CASSISGSIANSADTQYF. The V gene is TRBV19, the J gene TRBJ2-3; no definite D call. CDR1 is LNHDA and CDR2 is SQIVND in the germline V gene (reference sequence). The CDR3 has 18 residues. V was cut by 3 bases and J by 4 bases, with 23 bases left in between.

The chain recombines TRBV6-6 with TRBJ2-7, with 12 bases that match TRBD2. The length of the CDR3 is 14 residues. Germline V lookup: CDR1 MNHNY, CDR2 SVGAGI (reference sequence). Trimming removed 6 bases from V and 5 bases from J; junction bases left unmatched: 5. CDR3 DNA sequence: TGTGCCAGCAGGCGACTAGCGGGAGCCAACGAGCAGTACTTC. Residues: CASRRLAGANEQYF.

With regard to this clonotype: A read error may be the cause here, since a much bigger clone is one base away. The chain employs TRBV20-1 and TRBJ2-5, with 8 bases identical to TRBD1. Germline loops: CDR1 DFQATT, CDR2 SNEGSKA (reference sequence). This CDR3 contains 15 residues. The CDR3 nucleotides read TGCAGTGCTAGATTCCCCGGACAGGGCGGGGAGAACCAGTACTTC. Its protein is CSARFPGQGGENQYF.

This clonotype was counted at least ten times. The chain joins TRBV28 to TRBJ2-7; 13 positions match TRBD2. The CDR3 loop spans 18 amino acids. J was trimmed by 6 bases and V by 5 bases; bases with no gene match: 16. Germline CDR1 and CDR2: MDHEN and SYDVKM. CDR3: CASSPPSGTSGIPREQYF. The CDR3 region has the DNA TGTGCCAGCAGTCCGCCTTCCGGGACTAGCGGGATACCCCGCGAGCAGTACTTC.

About this clonotype itself: This clone may be a read error of a much larger clone one base away. The chain couples TRBV4-3 to TRBJ2-7; D is ambiguous. This CDR3 has 13 residues. Germline V gives CDR1 LGHNA, CDR2 YSLEER. CDR3 DNA sequence: TGCGCCAGCATCCAATACTCGGGTAACGAGCAGTACTTC. The encoded protein is CASIQYSGNEQYF.

This clonotype was counted a single time. A read error may explain this, as a much larger clone is one base away. The chain has TRBV7-3 and TRBJ2-1; D gene ambiguous. CDR1 is SGHTA, CDR2 FQGTGA, per germline. This CDR3 contains 16 residues. The V and J ends lost 5 bases and 0 bases respectively, with 14 bases between them. CDR3: CASSPDRPFSYNEQFF. The CDR3 DNA reads TGTGCCAGCAGCCCCGACCGTCCCTTCTCCTACAATGAGCAGTTCTTC.

There are many counts of this clonotype. The chain joins TRBV7-2 to TRBJ1-1; TRBD1 is a possible D gene (6 bases). Looked up from germline, CDR1 is SGHTA and CDR2 is FQGNSA. V lost 5 bases and J lost 3, with 13 bases in between. CDR3 length: 14 amino acids. The chain's CDR3 is CASSIQSGDTEAFF. CDR3 nucleotides: TGTGCCAGCAGCATCCAATCAGGGGACACTGAAGCTTTCTTT.

This clonotype was recorded at least ten times. The V gene is TRBV5-1, the J gene TRBJ1-1; D remains unclear. Trimming removed 0 bases from V and 1 base from J, with 10 bases in between. Germline values: CDR1 SGHRS, CDR2 YFSETQ. The CDR3 length is 15 residues. CDR3 in DNA: TGCGCCAGCAGCTTGGGGTTTGGCACGAACACTGAAGCTTTCTTT. It codes for CASSLGFGTNTEAFF.

Many counts were recorded for this clonotype. The chain joins TRBV7-2 to TRBJ1-5, with 9 positions matching TRBD1. This CDR3 comprises 17 residues. V shed 5 bases and J 2 bases; nucleotides not matched to a gene: 10. Germline assignment: CDR1 SGHTA and CDR2 FQGNSA. In DNA form, the CDR3 reads TGTGCCAGCAGCCCTGGGACAGGGTGGATTGGCAATCAGCCCCAGCATTTT. It specifies CASSPGTGWIGNQPQHF.

The rearrangement joins TRBV6-9 to TRBJ2-5; D may be TRBD2 (5 bases). Trimming left V 3 bases short and J 4 bases short, with 15 bases between. The CDR3 loop spans 15 amino acids. Looked up from germline, CDR1 is MNHGY and CDR2 is SVAAGI. CDR3 DNA sequence: TGTGCCAGCAGTTACACAGCGGTCCATGCAGAGACCCAGTACTTC. Amino acids: CASSYTAVHAETQYF.

The chain has TRBV7-9 and TRBJ2-5; TRBD1 is a possible D gene (5 bases). Deletions cut 7 bases from V and 2 bases from J, with 11 bases between. Per the germline V gene, CDR1 is SEHNR and CDR2 is FQNEAQ (reference sequence). The CDR3 runs 13 residues. CDR3 nucleotide sequence: TGTGCCAGCACCCCCGACAGTCAAGAGACCCAGTACTTC. The encoded protein is CASTPDSQETQYF.

V is TRBV4-3 and J is TRBJ2-7; D may correspond to TRBD1 or TRBD2 (6 bases each). Germline V CDR1 and CDR2: LGHNA, YSLEER. The CDR3 covers 16 residues. V gave up 0 bases and J gave up 5 bases, with 17 bases separating them. The CDR3 nucleotides read TGCGCCAGCAGCCAAGATGGGGTCGGGGGCAGGGACGAGCAGTACTTC. Residues: CASSQDGVGGRDEQYF.

The rearrangement joins TRBV29-1 to TRBJ2-7, with D hard to call. The CDR3 loop spans 14 amino acids. V was clipped by 4 bases and J by 1 base, with 14 bases between them. Germline V gene lookup returns CDR1 SQVTM and CDR2 ANQGSEA. CDR3 bases: TGCAGCGTTGCGAAGTCAGGCTCATCCTACGAGCAGTACTTC. It is translated as CSVAKSGSSYEQYF.

This clonotype was found many times. J is TRBJ2-7 and V is TRBV4-1; 9 bases agree with TRBD2. CDR3 length: 16 residues. Looked up from germline, CDR1 is MGHRA and CDR2 is YSYEKL. Trimming cost V 0 bases and J 3 bases; bases outside gene matches: 6. CDR3 residues: CASSQDRAGGDYEQYF. DNA for the CDR3: TGCGCCAGCAGCCAAGATAGGGCGGGAGGGGACTACGAGCAGTACTTC.

This rearrangement joins TRBV12-3 or TRBV12-4 to TRBJ1-1; D is unresolved. CDR3 length equals 13 residues. Trimming pared 8 bases from V and 2 bases from J, leaving 12 bases between. CDR3 amino acids: CASGPAQNTEAFF. The DNA of the CDR3 is TGTGCCAGCGGTCCAGCCCAAAACACTGAAGCTTTCTTT.

The chain recombines TRBV20-1 with TRBJ2-3; D is unresolved. Trimming shortened V by 2 bases and J by 5 bases, and 8 bases separated the two germline ends. There are 12 residues in the CDR3. Germline values: CDR1 DFQATT, CDR2 SNEGSKA (reference sequence). CDR3 sequence reads: CSARKGQDTQYF. The CDR3, as DNA: TGCAGTGCTAGAAAAGGCCAAGATACGCAGTATTTT.

This clonotype was seen repeatedly, ten times or more. The chain combines TRBV7-9 with TRBJ2-5, with D perhaps given as TRBD1 or TRBD2 (5 bases each). The CDR3 spans 14 residues. In germline, CDR1 is SEHNR, CDR2 FQNEAQ (reference sequence). V was pared by 5 bases and J by 5 bases, with 15 bases between. The CDR3 sequence is CASSRDGPRETQYF. CDR3 sequence (DNA): TGTGCCAGCAGCCGGGACGGACCACGCGAGACCCAGTACTTC.

This clonotype has a count of ten or more. V and J are TRBV6-6 and TRBJ2-3, with no clear D. The germline gives CDR1 MNHNY, CDR2 SVGAGI (reference sequence). V lost 2 bases and J 0 bases, leaving 9 bases between the germline ends. The CDR3 spans 15 residues. CDR3: CASSYGDVSTDTQYF. CDR3 DNA: TGTGCCAGCAGTTACGGGGATGTGAGCACAGATACGCAGTATTTT.

This clonotype was detected ten times or more. The chain combines TRBV10-3 with TRBJ2-1, with 7 bases aligning to TRBD2. Trimming took 7 bases from V and 0 from J; bases not matched to a gene: 9. The CDR3 totals 16 residues. Per the germline V gene, CDR1 is ENHRY and CDR2 is SYGVKD. For the CDR3, the DNA is TGTGCCATCACGTCGTCCCGCGGGAGCTCCTACAATGAGCAGTTCTTC. Translation: CAITSSRGSSYNEQFF.

Regarding this clonotype: One base away lies a much larger clone, so this may be a sequencing read error. The chain carries TRBV7-9 and TRBJ2-1; 7 positions agree with TRBD2. CDR3 length: 14 amino acids. CDR1 is SEHNR, CDR2 FQNEAQ, per germline (reference sequence). CDR3 nucleotides: TGTGCCAGCAGCTTAGCGGTCCGGGGGGATGAGCAGGTCTTC. Translation gives CASSLAVRGDEQVF.

There are many counts of this clonotype. The gene calls are TRBV4-1 and TRBJ2-1; tentative D call: TRBD1 (5 bases). The germline V gene encodes CDR1 MGHRA and CDR2 YSYEKL. The CDR3 totals 14 residues. V was trimmed by 2 bases and J by 10 bases, leaving 15 bases between them. CDR3 nucleotide sequence: TGCGCCAGCAGCCAACAAAAACAGGTTAACGAGCAGTTCTTC. This sequence encodes CASSQQKQVNEQFF.

This clonotype appeared many times. The CDR3 loop is CASAKDSPPDTQYF. CDR3 nucleotide sequence: TGTGCCAGCGCGAAGGATAGCCCGCCAGATACGCAGTATTTT. The rearrangement links TRBV7-3 to TRBJ2-3, with no clear D. This CDR3 is 14 amino acids long. Deletions cut 8 bases from V and 4 bases from J, with 16 bases between. CDR1 is SGHTA and CDR2 is FQGTGA in the germline V gene.